These 27 T cell receptor beta chains were all obtained from the same sample, sequenced in a study of cytomegalovirus exposure and HLA in healthy donors. Sequencing used immunoSEQ multiplex PCR; TCRdb keeps in-frame clones, though not all of them. This sample has 150,000 to 200,000 clones, with 86% found just once. Input material: PBMCs. These TCRs come from a woman aged 18-30 years in good health and CMV-seronegative.

This chain connects TRBV29-1 to TRBJ1-2; possibly TRBD1 for D (5 bases). The CDR3 loop spans 12 amino acids. Trimming took 6 bases from V and 8 from J, leaving 16 bases between them. Looked up from germline, CDR1 is SQVTM and CDR2 is ANQGSEA. This chain's CDR3 is CSVLEGTRGYTF. The CDR3 region has the DNA TGCAGCGTGCTCGAAGGGACTCGGGGCTACACCTTC. Looking up the rest from reference TRBV29-1 and TRBJ1-2 gives the full variable domain: SAVISQKPSRDICQRGTSLTIQCQVDSQVTMMFWYRQQPGQSLTLIATANQGSEATYESGFVIDKFPISRPNLTFSTLTVSNMSPEDSSIYLCSVLEGTRGYTFGSGTRLTVV.

This chain connects TRBV30 to TRBJ1-6; no clear D gene. CDR1 is GTSNPN and CDR2 is SVGIG in the germline V gene (reference sequence). The CDR3 has 14 amino acids. With 3 bases removed from V and 7 bases from J, the gap between germline ends came to 13 bases. CDR3 DNA sequence: TGTGCCTGGAGGGGTCGGGGAACAAATTCACCCCTCCACTTT. This codes for CAWRGRGTNSPLHF.

This clone was recorded a few times. J is TRBJ1-2 and V is TRBV4-1, with 7 bases matching TRBD1. The CDR3 has 15 residues. V lost 0 bases, J lost 2 bases, and 3 bases stayed unmatched. Germline V gives CDR1 MGHRA, CDR2 YSYEKL. The CDR3 protein is CASSQEQGQNYGYTF. The CDR3 DNA sequence: TGCGCCAGCAGCCAAGAACAGGGACAGAACTATGGCTACACCTTC.

J is TRBJ2-2 and V is TRBV28; TRBD2 aligns across 10 bases. The CDR3 has 17 amino acids. CDR1 is MDHEN and CDR2 is SYDVKM in the germline V gene. Trimming cost V 7 bases and J 1 base; bases outside gene matches: 9. Written as DNA, the CDR3 is TGTGCCAGCATCTTAGGGGGGACTAGCGAGAACACCGGGGAGCTGTTTTTT. It codes for CASILGGTSENTGELFF. Based on the CDR3 plus reference TRBV28 and TRBJ2-2, the full variable domain is DVKVTQSSRYLVKRTGEKVFLECVQDMDHENMFWYRQDPGLGLRLIYFSYDVKMKEKGDIPEGYSVSREKKERFSLILESASTNQTSMYLCASILGGTSENTGELFFGEGSRLTVL.

This chain connects TRBV9 to TRBJ1-1, with D perhaps matching TRBD1 (5 bases). V was clipped by 4 bases and J by 7 bases, with 14 bases between them. The V gene's germline CDR1 is SGDLS and CDR2 YYNGEE. The CDR3 is 13 amino acids. CDR3 coding DNA: TGTGCCAGCAGCCCTACCAGCAGGGTTGAAGCTTTCTTT. Translation gives CASSPTSRVEAFF.

The chain couples TRBV19 to TRBJ2-3; TRBD2 matches 10 bases. Losses at the gene ends were 1 base for V and 4 bases for J; bases not matched to a gene: 2. This CDR3 has 15 residues. Germline lookup yields CDR1 LNHDA and CDR2 SQIVND (reference sequence). The CDR3 coding sequence is TGTGCCAGTAGTATAGCAACTAGCGGGGCAGATACGCAGTATTTT. It encodes CASSIATSGADTQYF.

The CDR3 region has the DNA TGCGCCAGCAGCCGCGGGACAGGGGTAGAGAATGAAAAACTGTTTTTT. It translates to CASSRGTGVENEKLFF. The rearrangement joins TRBV5-1 to TRBJ1-4, with TRBD1 matching over 10 bases. Germline CDR1 SGHRS, CDR2 YFSETQ. The CDR3 runs to 16 residues. V shed 4 bases and J 5 bases; nucleotides not matched to a gene: 8. Based on the CDR3 plus reference TRBV5-1 and TRBJ1-4, the full variable domain is KAGVTQTPRYLIKTRGQQVTLSCSPISGHRSVSWYQQTPGQGLQFLFEYFSETQRNKGNFPGRFSGRQFSNSRSEMNVSTLELGDSALYLCASSRGTGVENEKLFFGSGTQLSVL.

The CDR3 protein is CASSSGTVNTGELFF. DNA of the CDR3: TGTGCCAGTAGTTCTGGGACAGTGAACACCGGGGAGCTGTTTTTT. This chain connects TRBV19 to TRBJ2-2, with TRBD1 matching 7 bases. The CDR3 loop spans 15 amino acids. V lost 5 bases, J lost 1 base, and 4 bases stayed unmatched. Germline V gene data show CDR1 as LNHDA and CDR2 as SQIVND (reference sequence). The full variable domain, in which reference TRBV19 and TRBJ2-2 provide the parts outside the CDR3, is DGGITQSPKYLFRKEGQNVTLSCEQNLNHDAMYWYRQDPGQGLRLIYYSQIVNDFQKGDIAEGYSVSREKKESFPLTVTSAQKNPTAFYLCASSSGTVNTGELFFGEGSRLTVL.

The rearrangement joins TRBV6-5 to TRBJ2-3; no firm D call. The V end was cut by 6 bases, the J end by 3 bases, with 10 bases between. CDR1 and CDR2 (germline): MNHEY, SVGAGI. The CDR3 consists of 13 residues. In nucleotides, the CDR3 is TGTGCCAGCAGAAGCTCCGGGACAGATACGCAGTATTTT. Its translation: CASRSSGTDTQYF.

V and J are TRBV5-1 and TRBJ1-1, with D possibly TRBD1 on 6 matching bases. The V and J ends lost 2 bases and 3 bases respectively, with 8 bases between them. This CDR3 region has 13 residues. Germline loops: CDR1 SGHRS, CDR2 YFSETQ. CDR3: CASSFEGDTEAFF. CDR3 nucleotide sequence: TGCGCCAGCAGCTTTGAGGGGGACACTGAAGCTTTCTTT.

The chain combines TRBV5-1 with TRBJ1-1; no firm D call. V lost 0 bases to trimming and J lost 2 bases, with 8 bases between them. The CDR3 is 14 residues long. From germline, CDR1 is SGHRS and CDR2 YFSETQ. For the CDR3, the DNA is TGCGCCAGCAGCTTGGGTGGCTTTAACACTGAAGCTTTCTTT. It codes for CASSLGGFNTEAFF.

DNA for the CDR3: TGTGCCAGCACGTGGGACAGGCGCAGCACAGATACGCAGTATTTT. Its protein product is CASTWDRRSTDTQYF. This chain links TRBV27 with TRBJ2-3; 8 bases are shared with TRBD1. This CDR3 comprises 15 residues. V dropped 7 bases and J dropped 0; count of bases not matched to a gene: 6. Germline V CDR1 and CDR2: MNHEY, SMNVEV (reference sequence).

This clone showed up just a few times. The chain combines TRBV19 with TRBJ1-2; D is perhaps TRBD1 (6 bases). This CDR3 is 12 amino acids long. Per germline, CDR1 LNHDA and CDR2 SQIVND (reference sequence). V was clipped by 7 bases and J by 1 base, with 7 bases between them. The CDR3 DNA reads TGTGCCAGTAAGGACAGTAACTATGGCTACACCTTC. It is translated as CASKDSNYGYTF.

The chain uses TRBV7-9 and TRBJ2-7, with TRBD1 identical over 9 bases. The CDR3 totals 19 residues. V lost 4 bases, J lost 2 bases, and 18 bases stayed unmatched. Germline V gene sequence: CDR1 SEHNR, CDR2 FQNEAQ (reference sequence). The CDR3 bases are TGTGCCAGCAGCTCCACAGGGGTGGTAGGACAGGGGATCCCCTACGAGCAGTACTTC. Translated: CASSSTGVVGQGIPYEQYF.

The chain carries TRBV18 and TRBJ2-1, with D perhaps TRBD1 (6 bases). Germline CDR1 reads KGHSH; CDR2 reads LQKENI. The V gene lost 3 bases and the J gene lost 9 bases, with 12 bases spanning the gap. The CDR3 runs 13 residues. The CDR3 coding sequence is TGTGCCAGCTCACCTGGACAGAGCCGTGAGCAGTTCTTC. Amino acid sequence: CASSPGQSREQFF.

CDR3: CASSQDQGTALTQYF. In DNA, the CDR3 is TGTGCCAGCAGCCAAGATCAGGGGACCGCTTTGACACAGTACTTC. The rearrangement uses TRBV4-2 and TRBJ2-7, with a possible D match to TRBD1 (6 bases). The CDR3 extends over 15 amino acids. The V end lost 0 bases, the J end lost 10 bases, and 19 bases lay between the germline ends. The germline gives CDR1 LGHNA, CDR2 YNFKEQ.

The chain employs TRBV30 and TRBJ1-5; 7 bases match TRBD1. The CDR3 runs to 13 residues. Germline V gene data show CDR1 as GTSNPN and CDR2 as SVGIG (reference sequence). J was trimmed by 5 bases and V by 2 bases; bases with no gene match: 3. In nucleotides, the CDR3 is TGTGCCTGGAGTCGACAGGGAGATCAGCCCCAGCATTTT. This sequence encodes CAWSRQGDQPQHF.

V usage is TRBV11-3 and J usage is TRBJ2-3; D might be TRBD2 (5 bases). With 5 bases removed from V and 4 bases from J, the gap between germline ends came to 16 bases. Germline loops: CDR1 SGHNT, CDR2 YENEEA. This CDR3 has 15 amino acids. For the CDR3, the DNA is TGTGCCAGCAGCCGGGAAGGGCTATATTCAGATACGCAGTATTTT. Its translation is CASSREGLYSDTQYF.

The chain employs TRBV10-3 and TRBJ1-1; D is uncertain. CDR1 ENHRY and CDR2 SYGVKD come from the germline V gene. Trimming removed 7 bases at V and 4 bases at J, with 16 bases between. The CDR3 sequence is 14 residues long. CDR3 sequence (DNA): TGTGCCATCATGGGCTCCCTGGAGGGCACTGAAGCTTTCTTT. As protein: CAIMGSLEGTEAFF.

The V gene is TRBV4-1, the J gene TRBJ1-6; possibly TRBD1 for D (6 bases). Germline assignment: CDR1 MGHRA and CDR2 YSYEKL. The CDR3 is 16 residues long. V lost 3 bases to trimming and J lost 1 base, with 10 bases between them. The CDR3 DNA is TGCGCCAGCAGCCACCCGACAGGTTCCTATAATTCACCCCTCCACTTT. Its protein is CASSHPTGSYNSPLHF.

The rearrangement uses TRBV5-4 and TRBJ1-2; TRBD1 matches 7 bases. The V gene's germline CDR1 is SGHNT and CDR2 YYREEE (reference sequence). The length of the CDR3 is 16 residues. The V gene end was trimmed by 2 bases and the J gene end by 6 bases; junction bases not matched to a gene: 13. CDR3 amino acids: CASSLLAGTESNGYTF. The DNA of the CDR3 is TGTGCCAGCAGCTTACTCGCCGGGACAGAGAGTAATGGCTACACCTTC.

The V and J genes are TRBV29-1 and TRBJ2-7; D gene uncertain. V was clipped by 5 bases and J by 3 bases, with 5 bases between them. CDR3 length equals 10 residues. CDR1 is SQVTM, CDR2 ANQGSEA, per germline. For the CDR3, the DNA is TGCAGCGTTTTCGGCTACGAGCAGTACTTC. Protein: CSVFGYEQYF.

Ten or more counts support this clone. The V gene is TRBV5-4, the J gene TRBJ1-3; tentative D call: TRBD1 (6 bases). The germline CDR1 and CDR2 sequences are SGHNT and YYREEE (reference sequence). The CDR3 spans 16 residues. Trimming took off 0 bases at V and 7 bases at J, with 17 bases between the two ends. CDR3 protein: CASSLGRDNRRNTIYF. CDR3 DNA sequence: TGTGCCAGCAGCTTGGGCCGGGACAACCGAAGGAACACCATATATTTT.

The V and J genes are TRBV27 and TRBJ2-1, with 13 bases identical to TRBD2. The CDR3 totals 18 residues. Germline V gene sequence: CDR1 MNHEY, CDR2 SMNVEV (reference sequence). The junction had 4 bases not matched to a gene; V was cut back by 0 bases and J by 2 bases. The CDR3 nucleotides read TGTGCCAGCAGTTTATCGGGACTAGCGGGACCTCCCTACAATGAGCAGTTCTTC. Encoded protein: CASSLSGLAGPPYNEQFF.

The V gene is TRBV6-5, the J gene TRBJ2-7; D is unresolved. The germline gives CDR1 MNHEY, CDR2 SVGAGI. V was shortened by 4 bases and J by 3 bases, with 13 bases between the two germline ends. The CDR3 has 14 amino acids. In DNA form, the CDR3 reads TGTGCCAGCAGTTCCGCAAGAGGCAGCTACGAGCAGTACTTC. Its protein is CASSSARGSYEQYF.

This clone was recorded once. Here the CDR3 DNA reads TGTGCCAGCAGTTTGGCACAAGCCATATATTTT. Its translation is CASSLAQAIYF. The chain has TRBV6-6 and TRBJ1-3; no reliable D call. In germline, CDR1 is MNHNY, CDR2 SVGAGI (reference sequence). The length of the CDR3 is 11 residues. V was pared by 4 bases and J by 11 bases, with 9 bases between.

This sequence joins TRBV5-4 and TRBJ2-7; TRBD1 might be the D (6 bases). V was clipped by 4 bases and J by 7 bases, with 9 bases between them. This CDR3 is 11 amino acids long. Germline-derived CDR1 and CDR2 are SGHNT and YYREEE (reference sequence). The CDR3 here is CASSLRGEQYF. CDR3 DNA sequence: TGTGCCAGCAGCCTGAGGGGGGAGCAGTACTTC.